This T cell receptor (beta chain) was observed in a study of blood T cell repertoires in COVID-19. Study overall: The study drew acute and convalescent COVID-19 samples from the United States, Italy and Spain. T cells, B-cell-depleted T cells, or PBMCs provided the cDNA or gDNA that served as material.

As to this clone: Other DNA sequences within the sample encode an identical CDR3.

CDR3 length equals 12 residues. Germline loops: CDR1 SEHNR, CDR2 FQNEAQ (reference sequence). With 4 bases clipped from V and 5 bases from J, the junction kept 2 bases outside the gene matches. Per the original data handling: Estimates of nucleated cell counts were drawn from the amplification of reference gene primers. Generated by immunoSEQ multiplex PCR, the TCRdb table keeps only in-frame clones and is missing some. The DNA gave D and trimming, while V, J and clone size come from that table. The data contain about 190,000 clones, just under 90% of them singletons. Seattle researchers signed up patients amid active infection and tracked them longitudinally.

The source material was peripheral blood. V and J are TRBV7-9 and TRBJ2-7, with 7 bases fitting TRBD1. The clonotype originates from a woman between 65 and 79 years old with COVID-19, enrolled during active disease. The CDR3, as DNA: TGTGCCAGCAGCTCCACAGGGGACGAGCAGTACTTC. Protein product: CASSSTGDEQYF.